The sequence of this TCR beta chain was determined in a study of cytomegalovirus exposure and HLA in healthy donors. Findings and caveats of the study: Analyses of presence/absence relied on an assumption of roughly uniform sequencing depth across donors. In a later analysis, specific HLA alleles were associated with under 20,000 TCR beta sequences at a 0.05 false discovery rate. There were some public TCRs occurring in many donors, but most TCR sequences were rare.

The PCR ran on 60 Vbeta and 13 Jbeta primers. Measured with immunoSEQ multiplex PCR; TCRdb has only the in-frame clones, and not every one. Of about 130,000 clones in the sample, 65% to 90% were seen once. Concerning this clone itself: Its specificity is unknown.

It was healthy bone marrow donors who served as donors. V was trimmed by 4 bases and J by 9 bases, leaving 13 bases between them. CDR3 length equals 13 residues. From germline, CDR1 is MNHEY and CDR2 SVGAGI. The source of this sequence is a woman between 18 and 30 years old in good health and CMV-seropositive. Sequences were obtained from PBMCs. This chain joins TRBV6-5 and TRBJ2-1, with a weak D call TRBD2 (6 bases). The chain's CDR3 is CASSFQWRVEQFF. The DNA of the CDR3 is TGTGCCAGCAGTTTCCAATGGAGGGTTGAGCAGTTCTTC.